This is a list of T cell receptor beta chains from one sample in a study of technical replicates of blood from a few donors. The repertoire was sequenced with immunoSEQ multiplex PCR; TCRdb's copy has only in-frame clones and lacks some. The sample has some 85,000 clones; roughly 93% are singletons. The sample comprised T cells isolated from PBMCs. The receptors were gathered from a human donor in good health. Both conserved end residues are part of each CDR3. D genes are given only for firm matches. Size tells how often a clone was seen (once, few, many) or the class of an expanded clone, and some rows leave it out.

v_gene: TRBV6-1
len: 11
j_gene: TRBJ1-1
abundance: .
d_gene: .
CDR3nt: TGTGCCAGCATCGACATAGCTGAAGCTTTCTTT
CDR3aa: CASIDIAEAFF

v_gene: TRBV4-3
len: 15
j_gene: TRBJ1-4
abundance: .
d_gene: TRBD1
CDR3nt: TGCGCCAGCAGCCAACTACAGGGGCCAGGGGAAAAACTGTTTTTT
CDR3aa: CASSQLQGPGEKLFF

v_gene: TRBV6-4
len: 14
j_gene: TRBJ1-5
abundance: .
d_gene: .
CDR3nt: TGTGCCAGCAGTGACGGTGGGGGGAGCCAGCCCCAGCATTTT
CDR3aa: CASSDGGGSQPQHF

v_gene: TRBV7-9
len: 15
j_gene: TRBJ1-1
abundance: .
d_gene: TRBD1
CDR3nt: TGTGCCAGCAGCGGGCCCCCCAGGGGGCAAGGTGAAGCTTTCTTT
CDR3aa: CASSGPPRGQGEAFF

v_gene: TRBV7-9
len: 12
j_gene: TRBJ1-1
abundance: .
d_gene: .
CDR3nt: TGTGCCAGCAGCCCCGGGGAATTAGAAGCTTTCTTT
CDR3aa: CASSPGELEAFF

v_gene: TRBV15
len: 17
j_gene: TRBJ2-5
abundance: once
d_gene: TRBD2
CDR3nt: TGTGCCACCAGCAGAGAGTCTGGACTAGCGGGAGGAGAGACCCAGTACTTC
CDR3aa: CATSRESGLAGGETQYF

v_gene: TRBV30
len: 13
j_gene: TRBJ2-1
abundance: once
d_gene: TRBD2
CDR3nt: TGTGCCTGGAGTAGCCGACTAGCGGGAGAGCAGTTCTTC
CDR3aa: CAWSSRLAGEQFF

v_gene: TRBV27
len: 14
j_gene: TRBJ1-2
abundance: .
d_gene: TRBD1
CDR3nt: TGTGCCAGCAGCCGTCTGGGCAGGGGGCTCGGCTACACCTTC
CDR3aa: CASSRLGRGLGYTF

v_gene: TRBV6-5
len: 13
j_gene: TRBJ2-5
abundance: .
d_gene: .
CDR3nt: TGTGCCAGCAGTTGGGACTACCAAGAGACCCAGTACTTC
CDR3aa: CASSWDYQETQYF

v_gene: TRBV5-4
len: 16
j_gene: TRBJ2-7
abundance: .
d_gene: TRBD2
CDR3nt: TGTGCCAGCAGCCGCGGACTAGCGGGAGTCGGCTACGAGCAGTACTTC
CDR3aa: CASSRGLAGVGYEQYF

v_gene: TRBV9
len: 14
j_gene: TRBJ2-1
abundance: .
d_gene: TRBD2
CDR3nt: TGTGCCAGCAGCGGAGCGGGAGGGAGGAATGAGCAGTTCTTC
CDR3aa: CASSGAGGRNEQFF